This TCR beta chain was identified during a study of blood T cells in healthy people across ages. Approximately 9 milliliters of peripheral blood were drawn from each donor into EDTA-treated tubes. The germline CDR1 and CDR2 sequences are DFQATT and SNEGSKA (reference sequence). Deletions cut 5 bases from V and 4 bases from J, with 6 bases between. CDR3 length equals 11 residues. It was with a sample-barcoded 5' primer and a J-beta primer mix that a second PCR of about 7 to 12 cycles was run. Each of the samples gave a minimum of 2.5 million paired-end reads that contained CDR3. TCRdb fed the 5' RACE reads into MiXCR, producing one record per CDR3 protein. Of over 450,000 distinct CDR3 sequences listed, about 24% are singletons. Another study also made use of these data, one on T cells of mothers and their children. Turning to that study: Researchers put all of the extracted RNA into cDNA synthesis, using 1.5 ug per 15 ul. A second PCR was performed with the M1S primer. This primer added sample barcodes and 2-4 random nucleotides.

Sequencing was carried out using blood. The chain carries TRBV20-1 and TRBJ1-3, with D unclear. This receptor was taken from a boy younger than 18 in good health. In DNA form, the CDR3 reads TGCAGTGCTCCGGTCGGAAACACCATATATTTT. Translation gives CSAPVGNTIYF.